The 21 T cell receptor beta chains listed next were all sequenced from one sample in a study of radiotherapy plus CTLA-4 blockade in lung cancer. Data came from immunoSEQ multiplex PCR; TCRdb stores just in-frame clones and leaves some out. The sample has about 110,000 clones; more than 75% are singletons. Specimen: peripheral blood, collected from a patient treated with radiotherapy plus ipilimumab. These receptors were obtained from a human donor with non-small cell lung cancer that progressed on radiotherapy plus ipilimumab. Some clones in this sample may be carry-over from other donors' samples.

The CDR3 spells CASSQEPGTSGNTIYF. DNA for the CDR3: TGCGCCAGCAGCCAAGAACCCGGAACCTCTGGAAACACCATATATTTT. This sequence joins TRBV4-3 and TRBJ1-3; D is unclear. V shed 0 bases and J shed 0 bases, with 9 bases lying between them. There are 16 residues in the CDR3. Germline assignment: CDR1 LGHNA and CDR2 YSLEER.

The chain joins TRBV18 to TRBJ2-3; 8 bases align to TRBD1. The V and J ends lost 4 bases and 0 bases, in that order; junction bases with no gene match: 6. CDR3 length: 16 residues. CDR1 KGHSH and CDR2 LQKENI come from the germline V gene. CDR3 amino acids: CASSRRDRSSTDTQYF. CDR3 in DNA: TGTGCCAGCTCACGGAGGGACAGGTCTAGCACAGATACGCAGTATTTT.

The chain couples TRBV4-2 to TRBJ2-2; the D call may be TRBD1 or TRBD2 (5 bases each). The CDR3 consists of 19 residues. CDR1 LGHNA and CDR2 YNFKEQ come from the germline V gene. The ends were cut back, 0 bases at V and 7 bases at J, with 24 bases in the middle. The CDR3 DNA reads TGTGCCAGCAGCCAAGATCCATATGGGGACGGGCAGTCCGGCGGGGAGCTGTTTTTT. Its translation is CASSQDPYGDGQSGGELFF.

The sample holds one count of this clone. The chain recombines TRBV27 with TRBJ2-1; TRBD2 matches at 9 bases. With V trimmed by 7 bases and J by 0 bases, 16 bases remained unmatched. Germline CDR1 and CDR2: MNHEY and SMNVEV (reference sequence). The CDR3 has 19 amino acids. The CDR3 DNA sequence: TGTGCCAGCACCACTAGACTAGAGCGGGGGGCATTCTCCTACAATGAGCAGTTCTTC. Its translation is CASTTRLERGAFSYNEQFF.

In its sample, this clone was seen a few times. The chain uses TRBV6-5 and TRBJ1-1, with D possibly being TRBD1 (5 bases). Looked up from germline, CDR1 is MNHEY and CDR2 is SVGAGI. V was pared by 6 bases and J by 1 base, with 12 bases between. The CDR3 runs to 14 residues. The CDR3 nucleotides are TGTGCCAGCAGGCCCCGGGGGTGGAACACTGAAGCTTTCTTT. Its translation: CASRPRGWNTEAFF.

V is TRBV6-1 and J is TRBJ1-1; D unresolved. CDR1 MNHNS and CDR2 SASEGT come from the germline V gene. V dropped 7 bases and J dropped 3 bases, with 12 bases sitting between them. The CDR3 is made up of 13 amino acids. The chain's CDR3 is CASTRGVDTEAFF. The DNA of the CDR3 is TGTGCCAGCACTCGGGGAGTGGACACTGAAGCTTTCTTT.

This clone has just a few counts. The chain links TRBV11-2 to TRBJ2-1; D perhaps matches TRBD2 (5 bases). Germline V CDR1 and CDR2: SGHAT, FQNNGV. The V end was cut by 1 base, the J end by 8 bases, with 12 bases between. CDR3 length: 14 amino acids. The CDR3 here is CASSLVPSTYEQFF. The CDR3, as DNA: TGTGCCAGCAGCTTAGTTCCTAGCACGTATGAGCAGTTCTTC.

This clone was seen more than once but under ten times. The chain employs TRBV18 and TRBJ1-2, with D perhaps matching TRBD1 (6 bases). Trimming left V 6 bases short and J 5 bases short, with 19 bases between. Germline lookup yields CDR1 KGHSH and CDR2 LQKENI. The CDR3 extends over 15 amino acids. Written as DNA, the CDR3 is TGTGCCAGCTCGCCCATCCAGGACAGCGGGTATGGCTACACCTTC. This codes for CASSPIQDSGYGYTF.

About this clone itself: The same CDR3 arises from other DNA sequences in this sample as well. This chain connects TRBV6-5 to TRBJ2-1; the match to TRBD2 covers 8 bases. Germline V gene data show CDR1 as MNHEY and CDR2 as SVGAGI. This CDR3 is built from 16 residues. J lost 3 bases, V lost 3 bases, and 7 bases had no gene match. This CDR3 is CASSYVFTSGYNEQFF. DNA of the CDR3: TGTGCCAGCAGTTATGTTTTCACTAGCGGCTACAATGAGCAGTTCTTC.

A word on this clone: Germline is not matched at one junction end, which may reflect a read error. The CDR3 sequence: CASSLAGFSFEQYF. Here the CDR3 DNA reads TGTGCCAGCAGCTTGGCTGGGTTCTCCTTCGAGCAGTACTTC. The chain is built from TRBV5-6 and TRBJ2-7; no clear D. The CDR3 totals 14 residues. Germline V CDR1 and CDR2: SGHDT, YYEEEE.

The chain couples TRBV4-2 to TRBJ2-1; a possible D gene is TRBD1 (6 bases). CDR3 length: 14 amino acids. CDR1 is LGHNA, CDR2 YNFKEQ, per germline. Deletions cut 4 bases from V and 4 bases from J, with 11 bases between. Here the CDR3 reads CASSPNTGYNEQFF. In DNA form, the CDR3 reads TGTGCCAGCAGCCCTAATACAGGGTACAATGAGCAGTTCTTC.

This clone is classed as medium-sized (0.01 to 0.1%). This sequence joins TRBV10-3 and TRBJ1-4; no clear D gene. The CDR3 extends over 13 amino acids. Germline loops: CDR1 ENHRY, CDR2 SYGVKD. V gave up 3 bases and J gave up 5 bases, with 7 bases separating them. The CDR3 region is CAISDSENEKLFF. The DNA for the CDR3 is TGTGCCATCAGTGATTCTGAAAATGAAAAACTGTTTTTT.

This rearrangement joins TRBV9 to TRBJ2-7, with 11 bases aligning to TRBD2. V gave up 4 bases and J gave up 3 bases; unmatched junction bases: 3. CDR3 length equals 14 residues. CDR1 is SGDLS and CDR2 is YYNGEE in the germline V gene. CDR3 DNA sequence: TGTGCCAGCAGCCCCGGGACTAGCGGCTACGAGCAGTACTTC. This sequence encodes CASSPGTSGYEQYF.

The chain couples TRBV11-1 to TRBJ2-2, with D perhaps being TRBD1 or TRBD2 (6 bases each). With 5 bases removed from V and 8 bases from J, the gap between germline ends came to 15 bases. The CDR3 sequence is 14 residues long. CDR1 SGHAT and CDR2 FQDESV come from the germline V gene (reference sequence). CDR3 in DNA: TGTGCCAGCAGCCCAGTACGGGGGCAGGGGGAGCTGTTTTTT. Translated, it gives CASSPVRGQGELFF.

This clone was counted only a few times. CDR3 coding DNA: TGTGCCATCAGTGAAATGGACAGGGAAAGTGGCTACACCTTC. It yields the protein CAISEMDRESGYTF. This chain links TRBV10-3 with TRBJ1-2, with 8 positions matching TRBD1. CDR3 size: 14 residues. V lost 3 bases, J lost 7 bases, and 7 bases stayed unmatched. The germline V gene has CDR1 ENHRY and CDR2 SYGVKD.

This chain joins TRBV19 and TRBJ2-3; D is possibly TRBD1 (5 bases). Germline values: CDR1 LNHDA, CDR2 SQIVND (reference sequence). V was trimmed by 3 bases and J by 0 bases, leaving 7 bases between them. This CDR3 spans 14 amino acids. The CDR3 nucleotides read TGTGCCAGTAGTATCCAGGGCAGCACAGATACGCAGTATTTT. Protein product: CASSIQGSTDTQYF.

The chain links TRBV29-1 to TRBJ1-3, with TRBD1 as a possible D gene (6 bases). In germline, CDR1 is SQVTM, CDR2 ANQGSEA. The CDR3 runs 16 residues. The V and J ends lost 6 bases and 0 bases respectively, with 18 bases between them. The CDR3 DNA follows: TGCAGCGTCGGGGACATCCGGAGCGGCTCTGGAAACACCATATATTTT. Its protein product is CSVGDIRSGSGNTIYF.

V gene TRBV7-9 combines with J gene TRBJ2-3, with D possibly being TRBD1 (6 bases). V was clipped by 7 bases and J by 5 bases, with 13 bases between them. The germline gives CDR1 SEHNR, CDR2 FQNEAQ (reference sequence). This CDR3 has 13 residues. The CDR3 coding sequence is TGTGCCAGCACCGAGGGGGTTGGAGATACGCAGTATTTT. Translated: CASTEGVGDTQYF. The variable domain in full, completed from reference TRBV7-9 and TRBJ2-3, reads DTGVSQNPRHKITKRGQNVTFRCDPISEHNRLYWYRQTLGQGPEFLTYFQNEAQLEKSRLLSDRFSAERPKGSFSTLEIQRTEQGDSAMYLCASTEGVGDTQYFGPGTRLTVL.

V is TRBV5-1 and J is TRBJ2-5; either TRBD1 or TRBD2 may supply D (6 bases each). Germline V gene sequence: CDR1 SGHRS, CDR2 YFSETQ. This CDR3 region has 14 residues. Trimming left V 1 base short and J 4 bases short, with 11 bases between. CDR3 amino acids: CASSLMGGGETQYF. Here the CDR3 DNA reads TGCGCCAGCAGCTTGATGGGGGGCGGAGAGACCCAGTACTTC.

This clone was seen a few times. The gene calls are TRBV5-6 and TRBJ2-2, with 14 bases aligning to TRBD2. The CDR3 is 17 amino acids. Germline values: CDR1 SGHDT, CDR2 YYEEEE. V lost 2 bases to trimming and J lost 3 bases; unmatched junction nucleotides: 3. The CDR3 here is CASSFVGLAGDTGELFF. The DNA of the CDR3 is TGTGCCAGCAGCTTTGTGGGACTAGCGGGGGACACCGGGGAGCTGTTTTTT.

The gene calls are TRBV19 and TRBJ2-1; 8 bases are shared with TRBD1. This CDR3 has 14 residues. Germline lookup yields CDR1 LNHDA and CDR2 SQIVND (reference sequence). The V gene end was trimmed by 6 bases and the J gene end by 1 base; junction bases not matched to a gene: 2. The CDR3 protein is CASRRTGSYNEQFF. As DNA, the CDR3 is TGTGCCAGTAGGCGGACAGGGTCCTACAATGAGCAGTTCTTC.